A selection of T cell receptor beta chains follows, all from one sample in a study of OX40 agonist ivuxolimab in advanced cancers. Generated by immunoSEQ multiplex PCR, the TCRdb table keeps only in-frame clones and is missing some. This table has about 45,000 clones, roughly 80% appearing once. Sequenced here: CD4+ or CD8+ T cells sorted from blood, sampled in a trial of the OX40 agonist ivuxolimab. The origin of the receptors is an adult with an advanced solid tumor such as melanoma, head and neck, liver or kidney cancer. The CDR3 runs from the conserved cysteine through the conserved F or W. D genes are given only for firm matches. A clone size is listed for some rows: how often the clone was seen (once, few, many), or a class if it is expanded.

j_call,clone_size,d_call,v_call,cdr3_aa,cdr3_nt
TRBJ1-2,-,-,TRBV15,CATSRVGQSYGYTF,TGTGCCACCAGCAGAGTTGGACAGTCCTATGGCTACACCTTC
TRBJ2-7,few,TRBD2,TRBV9,CASSAGLAGTYEQYF,TGTGCCAGCAGCGCCGGACTAGCGGGGACCTACGAGCAGTACTTC
TRBJ2-1,-,TRBD2,TRBV19,CASSIVSGGATWVFF,TGTGCCAGTAGTATAGTTAGCGGGGGGGCGACATGGGTGTTCTTC
TRBJ2-4,-,TRBD2,TRBV28,CASSFPKRLAAWAKNIQYF,TGTGCCAGCAGTTTCCCCAAACGACTAGCGGCCTGGGCCAAAAACATTCAGTACTTC
TRBJ2-1,-,TRBD2,TRBV16,CASSPPNLAGGGEQFF,TGTGCCAGCAGCCCCCCCAATCTAGCGGGAGGGGGTGAGCAGTTCTTC
TRBJ2-7,-,-,TRBV28,CASSPQVGEQYF,TGTGCCAGCAGTCCCCAGGTGGGTGAGCAGTACTTC
TRBJ1-6,few,TRBD1,TRBV2,CASSEIGTGISPLHF,TGTGCCAGCAGTGAGATAGGGACAGGGATTTCACCCCTCCACTTT
TRBJ1-6,-,-,TRBV9,CASSVETRTDSPLHF,TGTGCCAGCAGCGTAGAAACGCGCACGGATTCACCCCTCCACTTT
TRBJ2-2,-,TRBD1,TRBV10-2,CASRGQGALVGELFF,TGCGCCAGCAGAGGGCAGGGGGCGCTGGTCGGGGAGCTGTTTTTT
TRBJ1-1,-,TRBD1,TRBV6-6,CASSYSQGSEAFF,TGTGCCAGCAGTTACTCACAGGGGTCTGAAGCTTTCTTT
TRBJ1-1,-,TRBD1,TRBV2,CASSRQGRDTEAFF,TGTGCCAGCAGTCGACAGGGTAGGGACACTGAAGCTTTCTTT
TRBJ1-5,few,-,TRBV4-1,CASSQALSRSNQPQHF,TGCGCCAGCAGCCAAGCACTAAGTCGTAGCAATCAGCCCCAGCATTTT
TRBJ2-1,-,TRBD1,TRBV7-9,CASSRTGGAYNEQFF,TGTGCCAGCAGCCGTACAGGGGGCGCCTACAATGAGCAGTTCTTC
TRBJ1-2,-,-,TRBV9,CASSQRQDLGYTF,TGTGCCAGCAGCCAGAGACAGGATCTGGGCTACACCTTC
TRBJ2-7,-,TRBD2,TRBV9,CASSARGRGEQYF,TGTGCCAGCAGCGCCCGCGGGAGGGGCGAGCAGTACTTC
TRBJ2-5,-,-,TRBV4-1,CASSQDVQGLQETQYF,TGCGCCAGCAGCCAAGATGTGCAGGGGCTCCAAGAGACCCAGTACTTC
TRBJ2-7,-,TRBD1,TRBV5-6,CASSLMTGGAYEQYF,TGTGCCAGCAGCTTGATGACAGGGGGGGCCTACGAGCAGTACTTC
TRBJ1-4,-,-,TRBV6-1,CASRRPSDEKLFF,TGTGCCAGCAGGCGGCCCTCGGATGAAAAACTGTTTTTT
TRBJ1-1,-,-,TRBV29-1,CSVGGDKARNTEAFF,TGCAGCGTTGGAGGGGATAAAGCGAGGAACACTGAAGCTTTCTTT
TRBJ1-3,-,TRBD1,TRBV10-1,CARGITPGRGLRGNTIYF,TGCGCCCGCGGAATAACCCCCGGCAGGGGGCTAAGAGGAAACACCATATATTTT
TRBJ2-2,once,-,TRBV9,CASSVAPGSSNTGELFF,TGTGCCAGCAGCGTAGCTCCGGGCAGTTCGAACACCGGGGAGCTGTTTTTT
TRBJ1-1,-,-,TRBV10-1,CASRRTVDTEAFF,TGCGCCAGCAGGAGGACAGTCGACACTGAAGCTTTCTTT
TRBJ2-3,-,TRBD2,TRBV10-1,CASSSRRGSTDTQYF,TGCGCCAGCAGTTCTAGGCGGGGGAGCACAGATACGCAGTATTTT
TRBJ2-3,few,TRBD2,TRBV7-8,CASSLSRLAGADTQYF,TGTGCCAGCAGCCTAAGCCGACTAGCGGGGGCAGATACGCAGTATTTT
TRBJ2-7,-,TRBD1,TRBV11-2,CASSLGQGAYEQYF,TGTGCCAGCAGCCTTGGACAGGGGGCCTACGAGCAGTACTTC
TRBJ2-4,-,-,TRBV6-5,CASSRGAGNIQYF,TGTGCCAGTTCTCGGGGCGCCGGAAACATTCAGTACTTC
TRBJ2-7,few,TRBD1,TRBV19,CASSIRGGPYEQYF,TGTGCCAGTAGTATACGAGGGGGCCCCTACGAGCAGTACTTC
TRBJ2-3,once,-,TRBV10-1,CASSDNRVADTQYF,TGCGCCAGCAGTGACAACCGGGTTGCAGATACGCAGTATTTT